This TCR beta chain derives from a study of circulating CD8 cells and anti-PD-1 response in melanoma. For the study at large: Response groups: complete/partial responders versus stable/progressive non-responders.

This clonotype counts as large. Its antigen is unidentified. Study-level findings and limits: Clonotype sharing was highest between DPOS and TIGIT subsets.

Using around 15 ng of total RNA, TCR libraries were made with the QIAseq Immune Repertoire TCR panel. Each CDR3 protein gets one entry after TCRdb re-called the reads with MiXCR. The data show about 1,600 distinct CDR3 sequences, approximately 8.5% seen once. Germline-derived CDR1 and CDR2 are LNHDA and SQIVND (reference sequence). CDR3 size: 14 residues. V was shortened by 3 bases and J by 0 bases, with 6 bases between the two germline ends. Live CD3+CD8+TCRalphabeta+ cells were sorted into four subsets by PD-1 and/or TIGIT. Sequencing was performed on CD8+ T cells from PBMCs, taken at baseline or after one month of anti-PD-1 therapy (not recorded which). This rearrangement joins TRBV19 to TRBJ1-5; no definite D call. This sequence originates from a human donor with melanoma. The CDR3 is CASSMGNSNQPQHF. The DNA for the CDR3 is TGTGCCAGTAGTATGGGGAATAGCAATCAGCCCCAGCATTTT. Filled out from reference TRBV19 and TRBJ1-5, the complete variable domain reads DGGITQSPKYLFRKEGQNVTLSCEQNLNHDAMYWYRQDPGQGLRLIYYSQIVNDFQKGDIAEGYSVSREKKESFPLTVTSAQKNPTAFYLCASSMGNSNQPQHFGDGTRLSIL.